Following are 8 T cell receptor beta chains from one sample sequenced in a study of cytomegalovirus exposure and HLA in healthy donors. Amplification used 60 Vbeta primers and 13 Jbeta primers. The assay was immunoSEQ multiplex PCR, and TCRdb's table has in-frame clones only and misses some. The table lists approximately 160,000 clones, 68% of them singletons. The material sequenced was PBMCs. The receptors stem from a man aged 50 or older in good health and CMV-seronegative.

This clone was detected only a few times. The chain is built from TRBV5-1 and TRBJ1-1; TRBD1 aligns across 8 bases. The CDR3 runs 16 residues. V dropped 0 bases and J dropped 7; count of bases not matched to a gene: 11. CDR1 SGHRS and CDR2 YFSETQ come from the germline V gene. As DNA, the CDR3 is TGCGCCAGCAGCTTGGGGGGGGACAGGCGCAACGGTGAAGCTTTCTTT. Its protein is CASSLGGDRRNGEAFF.

Turning to this clone: This specimen includes other DNA sequences encoding the same CDR3. In DNA form, the CDR3 reads TGTGCCTCAACGAGAACAGGTCTAAATTCACCCCTCCACTTT. Protein: CASTRTGLNSPLHF. The chain is built from TRBV5-4 and TRBJ1-6, with D maybe TRBD1 (5 bases). There are 14 residues in the CDR3. The germline V gene encodes CDR1 SGHNT and CDR2 YYREEE (reference sequence). Deletions cut 10 bases from V and 7 bases from J, with 18 bases between.

The rearrangement links TRBV6-5 to TRBJ2-3, with a possible D match to TRBD2 (6 bases). This CDR3 has 15 amino acids. CDR1 and CDR2 (germline): MNHEY, SVGAGI. V lost 0 bases and J 1 base, leaving 8 bases between the germline ends. The CDR3 bases are TGTGCCAGCAGTTACTCAGGAGGGGGCACAGATACGCAGTATTTT. This translates into CASSYSGGGTDTQYF.

This clone showed up just a few times. The rearrangement links TRBV27 to TRBJ1-5; 9 bases are a match to TRBD1. Per the germline V gene, CDR1 is MNHEY and CDR2 is SMNVEV (reference sequence). The V gene end was trimmed by 5 bases and the J gene end by 6 bases; junction bases not matched to a gene: 5. The CDR3 length is 14 residues. This chain's CDR3 is CASSPQGAGQPQHF. The CDR3 coding sequence is TGTGCCAGCAGTCCACAGGGGGCGGGTCAGCCCCAGCATTTT.

The rearrangement uses TRBV4-2 and TRBJ2-7; no clear D gene. Germline V gene sequence: CDR1 LGHNA, CDR2 YNFKEQ. The CDR3 runs to 13 residues. V gave up 0 bases and J gave up 6 bases, with 9 bases separating them. The CDR3: CASSQDPSGEQYF. The CDR3 nucleotides are TGTGCCAGCAGCCAAGATCCCAGTGGCGAGCAGTACTTC.

The V gene is TRBV18, the J gene TRBJ2-1; D possibly corresponds to TRBD1 (6 bases). CDR1 is KGHSH and CDR2 is LQKENI in the germline V gene. The CDR3 is made up of 15 amino acids. V lost 2 bases and J lost 3, with 11 bases in between. For the CDR3, the DNA is TGTGCCAGCTCACCAGGGGGACATAACTACAATGAGCAGTTCTTC. This sequence encodes CASSPGGHNYNEQFF.

V and J are TRBV6-5 and TRBJ1-1; no reliable D call. Trimming took off 10 bases at V and 2 bases at J, with 20 bases between the two ends. The germline gives CDR1 MNHEY, CDR2 SVGAGI. There are 15 residues in the CDR3. For the CDR3, the DNA is TGTGCCACTTCGGGTAGTTCGGTTGGAAACACTGAAGCTTTCTTT. It specifies CATSGSSVGNTEAFF.

This clone appeared a few times. Here the CDR3 reads CASSLEVGQGALGTQYF. For the CDR3, the DNA is TGTGCCAGCAGCTTAGAAGTGGGACAGGGGGCACTAGGAACGCAGTATTTT. The rearrangement uses TRBV11-2 and TRBJ2-3; 12 nucleotides match TRBD1. V lost 0 bases, J lost 9 bases, and 10 bases stayed unmatched. CDR1 and CDR2 from the germline V gene are SGHAT and FQNNGV. The CDR3 covers 17 residues.